The 30 T cell receptor beta chains given below trace back to one sample, sequenced in a study of Graves' ophthalmopathy and Graves' hyperthyroidism. The study amplified TCR beta CDR3 regions using RNA transcripts. HTBI primers served in a first-round RT-PCR, which a second-round multiplex PCR followed. One entry per CDR3 protein, called by TCRdb with MiXCR from the multiplex PCR reads. Among 400,000 or so distinct CDR3 sequences listed, less than 20% were seen once. Sequencing was performed on peripheral blood. The receptor set was obtained from a woman between 18 and 30 years old with stable Graves' hyperthyroidism.

This chain joins TRBV6-2 or TRBV6-3 and TRBJ2-3, with TRBD2 identical over 14 bases. The CDR3 totals 18 residues. V lost 7 bases, J lost 0 bases, and 9 bases stayed unmatched. Germline-derived CDR1 and CDR2 are MNHEY and SVGEGT. CDR3: CASTPGLAGDVSTDTQYF. CDR3 coding DNA: TGTGCCAGCACTCCGGGACTAGCGGGGGATGTAAGCACAGATACGCAGTATTTT.

This clonotype came up many times. The gene calls are TRBV15 and TRBJ1-2; no firm D call. The CDR3 loop spans 13 amino acids. V gave up 0 bases and J gave up 8 bases, with 10 bases separating them. Germline lookup yields CDR1 LNHNV and CDR2 YYDKDF (reference sequence). CDR3 region: CATSRDRSSGYTF. The CDR3 bases are TGTGCCACCAGCAGAGATAGGAGCAGCGGCTACACCTTC. Filled out from reference TRBV15 and TRBJ1-2, the complete variable domain reads DAMVIQNPRYQVTQFGKPVTLSCSQTLNHNVMYWYQQKSSQAPKLLFHYYDKDFNNEADTPDNFQSRRPNTSFCFLDIRSPGLGDTAMYLCATSRDRSSGYTFGSGTRLTVV.

V is TRBV6-2 or TRBV6-3 and J is TRBJ2-2; TRBD1 or TRBD2 may be the D gene (5 bases each). The CDR3 runs to 14 residues. Germline V lookup: CDR1 MNHEY, CDR2 SVGEGT. Trimming shortened V by 2 bases and J by 5 bases, and 9 bases separated the two germline ends. The CDR3 here is CASSYRDVTGELFF. Written as DNA, the CDR3 is TGTGCCAGCAGTTACCGGGACGTGACCGGGGAGCTGTTTTTT.

This clonotype was recorded at least ten times. The chain combines TRBV6-5 with TRBJ2-7; TRBD2 is a possible D gene (6 bases). V shed 6 bases and J shed 4 bases, with 13 bases lying between them. CDR1 and CDR2 (germline): MNHEY, SVGAGI. The CDR3 length is 13 residues. CDR3 sequence: CASSASGTYEQYF. The DNA for the CDR3 is TGTGCCAGCAGCGCTTCCGGGACTTACGAGCAGTACTTC.

This chain uses TRBV25-1 with TRBJ2-7, with 10 bases identical to TRBD1. Germline loops: CDR1 MGHDK, CDR2 SYGVNS. The V gene end was trimmed by 3 bases and the J gene end by 5 bases; junction bases not matched to a gene: 16. The CDR3 length is 18 residues. The CDR3, as DNA: TGTGCCAGCAGTGATACGGAGCAGACAGGGGGCGCTTCCCACGAGCAGTACTTC. It yields the protein CASSDTEQTGGASHEQYF.

The V and J genes are TRBV6-1 and TRBJ2-4; no firm D call. Germline V CDR1 and CDR2: MNHNS, SASEGT. This CDR3 spans 14 amino acids. Trimming shortened V by 7 bases and J by 2 bases, and 12 bases separated the two germline ends. The CDR3, as DNA: TGTGCCAGCACCCGAAGCCTCACCAAAAACATTCAGTACTTC. Translating gives CASTRSLTKNIQYF.

This clonotype occurred a few times. The V gene is TRBV3-1, the J gene TRBJ2-7, with D perhaps given as TRBD1 or TRBD2 (7 bases each). This CDR3 has 15 residues. V lost 3 bases to trimming and J lost 2 bases, with 14 bases between them. Germline V gene data show CDR1 as LGHDT and CDR2 as YNNKEL (reference sequence). CDR3 DNA sequence: TGTGCCAGCAGCCACTCCCCAGGGGGGGCCTACGAGCAGTACTTC. This translates into CASSHSPGGAYEQYF.

This clonotype was observed at least ten times. The chain combines TRBV6-1 with TRBJ1-6; D is undetermined. The length of the CDR3 is 16 residues. Germline V gene sequence: CDR1 MNHNS, CDR2 SASEGT. Trimming removed 1 base from V and 7 bases from J, with 14 bases in between. The chain's CDR3 is CASSEGLHIKNSPLHF. In nucleotides, the CDR3 is TGTGCCAGCAGTGAAGGTCTTCATATAAAAAATTCACCCCTCCACTTT.

This clonotype was counted many times. The chain couples TRBV6-6 to TRBJ1-3; no clear D. Looked up from germline, CDR1 is MNHNY and CDR2 is SVGAGI (reference sequence). The CDR3 consists of 15 residues. Trimming removed 5 bases at V and 2 bases at J, with 13 bases between. The CDR3 here is CASSSKGVTGNTIYF. The CDR3, as DNA: TGTGCCAGCAGTAGTAAGGGAGTAACTGGAAACACCATATATTTT.

This clonotype came up many times. This chain uses TRBV14 with TRBJ2-7; TRBD1 matches 8 bases. This CDR3 contains 15 residues. Trimming at V came to 1 base and at J to 4 bases, leaving 6 bases not matched to a gene. CDR1 SGHDN and CDR2 FVKESK come from the germline V gene. The CDR3 bases are TGTGCCAGCAGCCAAGGTGGACAGGGCAGATACGAGCAGTACTTC. This codes for CASSQGGQGRYEQYF. The full variable domain, with the rest looked up from reference TRBV14 and TRBJ2-7, is EAGVTQFPSHSVIEKGQTVTLRCDPISGHDNLYWYRRVMGKEIKFLLHFVKESKQDESGMPNNRFLAERTGGTYSTLKVQPAELEDSGVYFCASSQGGQGRYEQYFGPGTRLTVT.

As for this clonotype: With a much larger clone just one base away, this may be a read error. The chain combines TRBV6-5 with TRBJ1-5, with unresolved D. The CDR3 totals 13 residues. CDR1 is MNHEY, CDR2 SVGAGI, per germline. V lost 4 bases, J lost 0 bases, and 4 bases lay in between. In DNA, the CDR3 is TGTGCCAGCAGTTCCAGTAGCAATCAGCCCCAGCATTTT. Translating gives CASSSSSNQPQHF.

This clonotype was detected many times. The rearrangement uses TRBV19 and TRBJ1-2; 7 bases agree with TRBD1. This CDR3 contains 14 residues. V lost 6 bases to trimming and J lost 4 bases; unmatched junction nucleotides: 8. Germline CDR1 and CDR2: LNHDA and SQIVND (reference sequence). The CDR3 DNA sequence: TGTGCCAGTAGCACAGCAGGGGGGAGCTATGGCTACACCTTC. Its translation: CASSTAGGSYGYTF.

This clonotype was counted between two and nine times. CDR3: CASSLGAGTNQPQHF. For the CDR3, the DNA is TGTGCCAGCAGCTTAGGGGCGGGTACTAATCAGCCCCAGCATTTT. The J gene is TRBJ1-5, the V gene TRBV7-6; D is uncertain. The CDR3 consists of 15 residues. V was pared by 1 base and J by 4 bases, with 11 bases between. Germline-derived CDR1 and CDR2 are SGHVS and FNYEAQ.

This clonotype has at least ten counts. The rearrangement joins TRBV12-3 or TRBV12-4 to TRBJ2-7, with a tentative D call TRBD1 (6 bases). V dropped 5 bases and J dropped 4 bases, with 15 bases sitting between them. This CDR3 is 14 amino acids long. CDR3 residues: CASSGDRWKYEQYF. The CDR3 DNA follows: TGTGCCAGCAGTGGAGACAGGTGGAAATACGAGCAGTACTTC.

Concerning this clonotype itself: This CDR3 is missing its conserved last phenylalanine or tryptophan, likely due to a read error. The V call is TRBV6-1, the J call TRBJ1-2; D is uncertain. V lost 2 bases and J 2 bases, leaving 12 bases between the germline ends. The CDR3 consists of 15 residues. The germline V gene encodes CDR1 MNHNS and CDR2 SASEGT. The CDR3 DNA follows: TGTGCCAGCAGTGAAATCCCAACAGCAAACTATGGCTACACCGAC. Its translation: CASSEIPTANYGYTD.

Comment on this clonotype: A much larger clone differs from this one at a single base, so this may be a read error. V and J are TRBV15 and TRBJ1-2; D unclear. Germline CDR1 reads LNHNV; CDR2 reads YYDKDF (reference sequence). The CDR3 extends over 13 amino acids. CDR3 nucleotides: TGTGTCACCAGCACTGGGGTCAACTATGGCTACACCTTC. This sequence encodes CVTSTGVNYGYTF.

For this clonotype: This likely comes from a read error, as the CDR3 has no conserved phenylalanine or tryptophan at its end. The DNA is left out, because the CDR3 cannot be placed on it with certainty; the CDR3 is given as TCRdb lists it. The chain has TRBV14 and TRBJ1-1; TRBD1, the D gene given by the table, was not confirmed from the DNA. The CDR3 spans 15 amino acids, including both terminal residues. Germline V gives CDR1 SGHDN, CDR2 FVKESK. The CDR3 loop reads CASSQVWGADTEACL.

In this sample, this clonotype turned up many times. This is likely a read error, given that the CDR3 carries no conserved phenylalanine or tryptophan at its end. The chain combines TRBV12-3 or TRBV12-4 with TRBJ1-6; TRBD1 aligns across 7 bases. There are 14 residues in the CDR3. The J segment lost 8 bases and the V segment lost 7 bases, leaving 8 bases of the junction unmatched. The chain's CDR3 is CASTTTGTHSPLHS. Here the CDR3 DNA reads TGTGCCAGCACCACGACAGGGACTCATTCACCCCTCCACTCT.

This clonotype was seen repeatedly, ten times or more. V and J are TRBV11-2 and TRBJ1-5; D is ambiguous. The germline V gene has CDR1 SGHAT and CDR2 FQNNGV. This CDR3 spans 14 amino acids. Deletions cut 4 bases from V and 4 bases from J, with 11 bases between. The CDR3 sequence: CASSSGRGNQPQHF. In DNA, the CDR3 is TGTGCCAGCAGCTCCGGAAGAGGAAATCAGCCCCAGCATTTT.

This clonotype has ten or more counts. The CDR3 sequence is CASITRDRGGNQPQHF. In DNA form, the CDR3 reads TGTGCCAGCATCACCCGGGACAGGGGCGGCAATCAGCCCCAGCATTTT. The V call is TRBV27, the J call TRBJ1-5; 10 nucleotides agree with TRBD1. V dropped 7 bases and J dropped 2; count of bases not matched to a gene: 8. This CDR3 is 16 amino acids long. Looked up from germline, CDR1 is MNHEY and CDR2 is SMNVEV (reference sequence).

This clonotype was counted between two and nine times. This chain joins TRBV11-2 and TRBJ1-2, with a weak D call TRBD1 (5 bases). Looked up from germline, CDR1 is SGHAT and CDR2 is FQNNGV. V was clipped by 0 bases and J by 1 base, with 12 bases between them. This CDR3 region has 16 residues. CDR3 sequence reads: CASSLDAGGVNYGYTF. CDR3 in DNA: TGTGCCAGCAGCTTAGATGCCGGGGGGGTTAACTATGGCTACACCTTC.

In this sample, this clonotype turned up many times. The rearrangement links TRBV5-1 to TRBJ1-2; tentative D call: TRBD1 (5 bases). Looked up from germline, CDR1 is SGHRS and CDR2 is YFSETQ. Trimming cost V 0 bases and J 0 bases, with 6 bases left between them. This CDR3 spans 14 amino acids. The DNA for the CDR3 is TGCGCCAGCAGCTTGGCGGGACCTAACTATGGCTACACCTTC. Protein product: CASSLAGPNYGYTF.

This clonotype was counted ten times or more. This chain connects TRBV6-1 to TRBJ2-2; no firm D call. CDR3 length equals 13 residues. CDR1 is MNHNS, CDR2 SASEGT, per germline. Trimming pared 6 bases from V and 2 bases from J, leaving 7 bases between. The CDR3 nucleotides read TGTGCCAGCAGCTCCCGCAACACCGGGGAGCTGTTTTTT. Its protein is CASSSRNTGELFF.

This clonotype was counted ten times or more. This chain connects TRBV7-3 to TRBJ1-1, with no clear D. CDR1 SGHTA and CDR2 FQGTGA come from the germline V gene. Trimming shortened V by 2 bases and J by 4 bases, and 2 bases separated the two germline ends. The CDR3 totals 11 residues. CDR3 sequence reads: CASSLPTEAFF. The CDR3, as DNA: TGTGCCAGCAGCTTACCCACTGAAGCTTTCTTT.

This clonotype was picked up many times. The V and J genes are TRBV7-8 and TRBJ2-2; D remains unclear. There are 17 residues in the CDR3. Between the trimmed V and J ends, which lost 3 bases and 2 bases, there was a span of 16 bases. Germline lookup yields CDR1 SGHVS and CDR2 FQNEAQ. CDR3 region: CASSLTRTRGNTGELFF. The CDR3 nucleotides read TGTGCCAGCAGCTTGACCAGGACCAGAGGCAACACCGGGGAGCTGTTTTTT. The entire variable domain, with the rest obtained from reference TRBV7-8 and TRBJ2-2, is as follows: GAGVSQSPRYKVAKRGQDVALRCDPISGHVSLFWYQQALGQGPEFLTYFQNEAQLDKSGLPSDRFFAERPEGSVSTLKIQRTQQEDSAVYLCASSLTRTRGNTGELFFGEGSRLTVL.

This clonotype was found many times. The V call is TRBV10-3, the J call TRBJ2-7, with TRBD1 matching 9 bases. The CDR3 has 13 amino acids. Losses at the gene ends were 6 bases for V and 9 bases for J; bases not matched to a gene: 9. The germline V gene encodes CDR1 ENHRY and CDR2 SYGVKD. The CDR3 DNA sequence: TGTGCCATCAGGGGACAGGGTGGGTCGATGCAGTACTTC. Protein product: CAIRGQGGSMQYF.

This clonotype was seen many times. V usage is TRBV6-2 or TRBV6-3 and J usage is TRBJ1-1, with 9 nucleotides matching TRBD1. Germline CDR1 reads MNHEY; CDR2 reads SVGEGT. The CDR3 is 19 residues long. J was trimmed by 3 bases and V by 1 base; bases with no gene match: 15. The CDR3 DNA sequence: TGTGCCAGCAGTTACTGGCTTATGACAGGGGGACGCCCGGACACTGAAGCTTTCTTT. It translates to CASSYWLMTGGRPDTEAFF.

The rearrangement links TRBV27 to TRBJ1-2; 9 nucleotides agree with TRBD1. CDR3 length: 16 amino acids. Germline V gene lookup returns CDR1 MNHEY and CDR2 SMNVEV (reference sequence). The ends lost 7 bases at V and 7 bases at J; junction bases unmatched: 16. The CDR3 sequence is CASNFDRGSGTSGYTF. CDR3 DNA sequence: TGTGCCAGCAATTTCGACAGGGGGTCGGGGACGAGTGGCTACACCTTC.

This clonotype was seen repeatedly, ten times or more. CDR3 in amino acids: CASSLAGRGPMGMNTEAFF. The CDR3 nucleotides are TGTGCCAGCAGCTTAGCGGGTAGGGGGCCTATGGGAATGAACACTGAAGCTTTCTTT. V gene TRBV7-9 combines with J gene TRBJ1-1; the match to TRBD1 covers 7 bases. Germline CDR1 reads SEHNR; CDR2 reads FQNEAQ (reference sequence). This CDR3 is built from 19 residues. The V segment lost 0 bases and the J segment 0 bases; nucleotides outside the gene matches: 13.

Details on this clonotype: A much larger clone sits a single nucleotide away, making a read error possible. V and J are TRBV2 and TRBJ2-2; 7 bases agree with TRBD1. V lost 6 bases to trimming and J lost 1 base; unmatched junction nucleotides: 2. The germline CDR1 and CDR2 sequences are SNHLY and FYNNEI. This CDR3 comprises 14 residues. The chain's CDR3 is CASRGTENTGELFF. CDR3 nucleotide sequence: TGTGCCAGCAGAGGGACAGAGAACACCGGGGAGCTGTTTTTT.